This T cell receptor (beta chain) stems from a study of T cell responses to AZD1222 COVID-19 vaccine. Here immunoSEQ multiplex PCR was the method, and the copy in TCRdb shows in-frame clones only, minus some. This sample carries roughly 120,000 clones, roughly 92% of them seen once, and the ten largest clones take 2% to 2.5%. As concerns this clone: Antigen unknown.

Analyses pooled second doses at about 4 or about 12 weeks. Germline loops: CDR1 SGHNT, CDR2 YENEEA. V shed 4 bases and J 11 bases; nucleotides not matched to a gene: 9. The CDR3 length is 15 residues. Notes on the study in general: None of the repertoires were sampled until the peak T cell response had passed. In the spike-specific TCR repertoire, nearly half reportedly target unmutated variant regions. White British donors predominated, females outnumbered males, and clonal diversity was possibly underestimated.

The receptor was isolated from an adult who received the AZD1222 COVID-19 vaccine. Here the sequenced sample was peripheral blood, taken 28 days after the second AZD1222 dose. The chain employs TRBV11-3 and TRBJ2-1, with 12 bases matching TRBD2. Here the CDR3 reads CASSSSTSGGSKQFF. CDR3 bases: TGTGCCAGCAGCTCTTCGACTAGCGGGGGCTCGAAGCAGTTCTTC. Using reference TRBV11-3 and TRBJ2-1 for the parts outside the CDR3, the full variable domain is EAGVVQSPRYKIIEKKQPVAFWCNPISGHNTLYWYLQNLGQGPELLIRYENEEAVDDSQLPKDRFSAERLKGVDSTLKIQPAELGDSAVYLCASSSSTSGGSKQFFGPGTRLTVL.